Below are 29 T cell receptor beta chains sequenced from a single sample in a study of OX40 agonist ivuxolimab in advanced cancers. TCRdb keeps only in-frame clones here, not all; method: immunoSEQ multiplex PCR. This repertoire shows about 74,000 clones, roughly 80% found once; its top ten account for over 2%. Sequences were derived from CD4+ or CD8+ T cells sorted from blood, sampled in a trial of the OX40 agonist ivuxolimab. All receptors come from an adult with an advanced solid tumor such as melanoma, head and neck, liver or kidney cancer.

J is TRBJ2-7 and V is TRBV5-1; D unclear. The V gene lost 0 bases and the J gene lost 0 bases, with 7 bases spanning the gap. CDR3 length: 14 residues. Germline values: CDR1 SGHRS, CDR2 YFSETQ. CDR3 coding DNA: TGCGCCAGCAGCTTGGTCGTTAGCTCCTACGAGCAGTACTTC. Translation: CASSLVVSSYEQYF.

The chain's CDR3 is CASSFMGRDFRGEQYF. The CDR3 nucleotides are TGTGCCAGCAGCTTCATGGGGCGGGACTTCCGAGGCGAGCAGTACTTC. This sequence joins TRBV5-5 and TRBJ2-7, with TRBD2 as a possible D gene (6 bases). Germline CDR1 reads SGHKS; CDR2 reads YYEKEE (reference sequence). This CDR3 region has 16 residues. Trimming pared 2 bases from V and 6 bases from J, leaving 21 bases between.

As DNA, the CDR3 is TGTGCCAGCAGTCGGGTAGGTGAAGCTTTCTTT. Translating it yields CASSRVGEAFF. The chain has TRBV6-5 and TRBJ1-1; the D is unclear. Per the germline V gene, CDR1 is MNHEY and CDR2 is SVGAGI. The V end lost 5 bases, the J end lost 7 bases, and 8 bases lay between the germline ends. This CDR3 is built from 11 residues.

The V and J genes are TRBV27 and TRBJ1-5; D unclear. V was trimmed by 3 bases and J by 7 bases, leaving 10 bases between them. Germline assignment: CDR1 MNHEY and CDR2 SMNVEV (reference sequence). The CDR3 runs to 13 residues. In nucleotides, the CDR3 is TGTGCCAGCAGTTTCCGGGATGGACAGCCCCAGCATTTT. Amino acid sequence: CASSFRDGQPQHF.

This rearrangement joins TRBV19 to TRBJ1-1; TRBD1 is a possible D gene (5 bases). CDR3 length: 12 residues. The germline V and J ends were trimmed by 10 bases and 1 base, with 10 bases remaining between them. Germline CDR1 and CDR2: LNHDA and SQIVND (reference sequence). The CDR3: CAMKGANTEAFF. The CDR3 DNA is TGTGCCATGAAAGGGGCGAACACTGAAGCTTTCTTT.

The chain is built from TRBV4-1 and TRBJ2-7, with D possibly matching TRBD1 (6 bases). V lost 0 bases and J lost 9, with 18 bases in between. The CDR3 loop spans 15 amino acids. Germline lookup yields CDR1 MGHRA and CDR2 YSYEKL. The chain's CDR3 is CASSQDLRTDTGQYF. The CDR3, as DNA: TGCGCCAGCAGCCAAGACTTACGGACAGATACAGGGCAGTACTTC.

The chain employs TRBV6-5 and TRBJ2-7, with D possibly TRBD2 on 6 matching bases. Trimming removed 2 bases at V and 1 base at J, with 15 bases between. The CDR3 has 16 residues. The V gene's germline CDR1 is MNHEY and CDR2 SVGAGI. Here the CDR3 DNA reads TGTGCCAGCAGTTACACCGGGGCGGGAACATCCTACGAGCAGTACTTC. Protein: CASSYTGAGTSYEQYF.

The chain is built from TRBV10-3 and TRBJ1-4, with D maybe TRBD1 (6 bases). The CDR3 runs to 16 residues. The V gene lost 3 bases and the J gene lost 5 bases, with 16 bases spanning the gap. Looked up from germline, CDR1 is ENHRY and CDR2 is SYGVKD. As DNA, the CDR3 is TGTGCCATCAGTGAAGTCGGGGGCGGACGAAATGAAAAACTGTTTTTT. The encoded protein is CAISEVGGGRNEKLFF.

The CDR3 sequence: CASSFRQGSGNTIYF. DNA of the CDR3: TGTGCCAGCAGCTTTCGACAGGGGTCTGGAAACACCATATATTTT. The chain joins TRBV7-6 to TRBJ1-3; the match to TRBD1 covers 8 bases. Germline loops: CDR1 SGHVS, CDR2 FNYEAQ. V lost 3 bases and J lost 1; bases outside the gene matches: 2. The CDR3 has 15 residues.

This chain links TRBV19 with TRBJ1-5; no firm D call. The CDR3 sequence is 14 residues long. V gave up 5 bases and J gave up 2 bases, with 10 bases separating them. Germline assignment: CDR1 LNHDA and CDR2 SQIVND (reference sequence). In nucleotides, the CDR3 is TGTGCCAGTAGTGAAAATGGGGGCAATCAGCCCCAGCATTTT. This gives the protein CASSENGGNQPQHF.

This chain joins TRBV19 and TRBJ2-3, with D possibly TRBD1 on 5 matching bases. Germline lookup yields CDR1 LNHDA and CDR2 SQIVND (reference sequence). Trimming took 2 bases from V and 6 from J, leaving 6 bases between them. The CDR3 length is 12 residues. CDR3 loop: CASSISGDTQYF. Here the CDR3 DNA reads TGTGCCAGTAGTATATCAGGGGATACGCAGTATTTT.

The chain carries TRBV25-1 and TRBJ1-1, with D possibly being TRBD1 (6 bases). Trimming took 5 bases from V and 7 from J, leaving 14 bases between them. This CDR3 is built from 13 residues. The germline V gene has CDR1 MGHDK and CDR2 SYGVNS. The CDR3 DNA is TGTGCCAGCAGTCCTAGGGGGGGACTTGAAGCTTTCTTT. It specifies CASSPRGGLEAFF.

The chain employs TRBV18 and TRBJ2-7; no reliable D call. V gave up 0 bases and J gave up 0 bases, with 6 bases separating them. CDR1 and CDR2 (germline): KGHSH, LQKENI. The CDR3 has 14 amino acids. CDR3 nucleotide sequence: TGTGCCAGCTCACCACCCCATAGCTCCTACGAGCAGTACTTC. It is translated as CASSPPHSSYEQYF. Full variable domain (rest looked up from reference TRBV18 and TRBJ2-7): NAGVMQNPRHLVRRRGQEARLRCSPMKGHSHVYWYRQLPEEGLKFMVYLQKENIIDESGMPKERFSAEFPKEGPSILRIQQVVRGDSAAYFCASSPPHSSYEQYFGPGTRLTVT.

Here the CDR3 DNA reads TGTGCCAGCAGCACCTCGGACAGCTCTGGAAACACCATATATTTT. Protein product: CASSTSDSSGNTIYF. The chain uses TRBV9 and TRBJ1-3; D is perhaps TRBD1 (6 bases). V was cut by 4 bases and J by 0 bases, with 11 bases left in between. CDR1 is SGDLS and CDR2 is YYNGEE in the germline V gene. The CDR3 contains 15 residues.

The chain links TRBV6-5 to TRBJ1-5, with no clear D. This CDR3 contains 15 residues. V was trimmed by 6 bases and J by 6 bases, leaving 18 bases between them. Germline V gene lookup returns CDR1 MNHEY and CDR2 SVGAGI. CDR3 region: CASSPREGDGQPQHF. The CDR3 region has the DNA TGTGCCAGCAGCCCGCGGGAGGGCGACGGTCAGCCCCAGCATTTT.

The chain combines TRBV4-3 with TRBJ1-2; possibly TRBD1 for D (6 bases). The CDR3 length is 17 residues. Germline V lookup: CDR1 LGHNA, CDR2 YSLEER. Trimming took 1 base from V and 4 from J, leaving 19 bases between them. The CDR3 DNA reads as TGCGCCAGCAGCCAAGCGGGTGGACAGACTAGGGCCTATGGCTACACCTTC. It encodes CASSQAGGQTRAYGYTF.

The rearrangement joins TRBV4-2 to TRBJ2-2, with 8 bases matching TRBD1. Germline V CDR1 and CDR2: LGHNA, YNFKEQ. The CDR3 extends over 17 amino acids. V was clipped by 4 bases and J by 2 bases; unmatched bases: 9. CDR3 region: CASSPSRTGTNTGELFF. The CDR3, as DNA: TGTGCCAGCAGCCCCTCCCGGACAGGGACTAACACCGGGGAGCTGTTTTTT.

In this sample, this clone turned up once. The chain combines TRBV6-5 with TRBJ1-3; TRBD1 aligns across 8 bases. V gave up 6 bases and J gave up 4 bases; unmatched junction bases: 5. This CDR3 has 14 amino acids. Germline loops: CDR1 MNHEY, CDR2 SVGAGI. The CDR3 protein is CASRRTGRGNTIYF. The CDR3 DNA reads TGTGCCAGCAGACGGACAGGGCGCGGAAACACCATATATTTT.

The gene calls are TRBV19 and TRBJ2-6, with D unclear. The length of the CDR3 is 15 residues. V lost 9 bases and J 0 bases, leaving 12 bases between the germline ends. In germline, CDR1 is LNHDA, CDR2 SQIVND (reference sequence). The CDR3 spells CASRHGSSGANVLTF. In DNA, the CDR3 is TGTGCCAGCCGACACGGCAGCTCTGGGGCCAACGTCCTGACTTTC.

The chain has TRBV4-3 and TRBJ1-2, with 7 bases that match TRBD1. The CDR3 length is 15 residues. Germline CDR1 LGHNA, CDR2 YSLEER. The V segment lost 3 bases and the J segment 1 base; nucleotides outside the gene matches: 5. As DNA, the CDR3 is TGCGCCAGCAGCCAGGGGACAGTGAGTAACTATGGCTACACCTTC. Its protein is CASSQGTVSNYGYTF.

The gene calls are TRBV9 and TRBJ2-7, with D unclear. Between the trimmed V and J ends, which lost 2 bases and 2 bases, there was a span of 8 bases. This CDR3 has 13 residues. Germline V gene sequence: CDR1 SGDLS, CDR2 YYNGEE. The CDR3 DNA reads TGTGCCAGCAGCGTCTCCCCTACCTACGAGCAGTACTTC. This codes for CASSVSPTYEQYF.

V and J are TRBV7-9 and TRBJ1-6; no firm D call. The germline V and J ends were trimmed by 5 bases and 5 bases, with 13 bases remaining between them. Looked up from germline, CDR1 is SEHNR and CDR2 is FQNEAQ (reference sequence). The CDR3 has 15 amino acids. CDR3 in DNA: TGTGCCAGCAGCACCGACGGCCTTAATAATTCACCCCTCCACTTT. It translates to CASSTDGLNNSPLHF. Full variable domain (outside the CDR3, taken from reference TRBV7-9 and TRBJ1-6): DTGVSQNPRHKITKRGQNVTFRCDPISEHNRLYWYRQTLGQGPEFLTYFQNEAQLEKSRLLSDRFSAERPKGSFSTLEIQRTEQGDSAMYLCASSTDGLNNSPLHFGNGTRLTVT.

The chain couples TRBV7-2 to TRBJ1-3; D gene uncertain. This CDR3 has 12 amino acids. Germline V gene data show CDR1 as SGHTA and CDR2 as FQGNSA. V shed 0 bases and J shed 5 bases, with 2 bases lying between them. The CDR3: CASSLARNTIYF. The CDR3 coding sequence is TGTGCCAGCAGCTTAGCCAGAAACACCATATATTTT.

V and J are TRBV4-1 and TRBJ2-3; 8 positions match TRBD1. In germline, CDR1 is MGHRA, CDR2 YSYEKL. The CDR3 contains 16 residues. After removal of 0 bases from V and 5 bases from J, the junction contained 7 bases not matched to a gene. The CDR3 nucleotides are TGCGCCAGCAGCCAAGATTCCCAGGGGGCTCAAGATACGCAGTATTTT. Protein sequence: CASSQDSQGAQDTQYF.

V is TRBV7-2 and J is TRBJ2-3; D gene uncertain. Trimming cost V 3 bases and J 3 bases, with 13 bases left between them. The CDR3 sequence is 15 residues long. CDR1 SGHTA and CDR2 FQGNSA come from the germline V gene. The CDR3 nucleotides read TGTGCCAGCAGCTTTCTCGTAAGATCAACAGATACGCAGTATTTT. Translated: CASSFLVRSTDTQYF.

This clone was detected a few times. This chain joins TRBV4-1 and TRBJ2-7; 10 bases map to TRBD2. The length of the CDR3 is 18 residues. Losses at the gene ends were 0 bases for V and 3 bases for J; bases not matched to a gene: 11. Per germline, CDR1 MGHRA and CDR2 YSYEKL. CDR3 sequence reads: CASSQDGATSGAYYEQYF. CDR3 sequence (DNA): TGCGCCAGCAGCCAAGACGGGGCTACTAGCGGGGCCTACTACGAGCAGTACTTC.

This clone was counted once. The chain joins TRBV28 to TRBJ1-2, with D unclear. CDR1 is MDHEN and CDR2 is SYDVKM in the germline V gene. This CDR3 has 14 amino acids. Trimming left V 6 bases short and J 4 bases short, with 15 bases between. CDR3 DNA: TGTGCCAGCAGGCCCCCGGGCGCGGGCTATGGCTACACCTTC. This encodes CASRPPGAGYGYTF.

This chain connects TRBV9 to TRBJ1-2; maybe TRBD1 (6 bases). In germline, CDR1 is SGDLS, CDR2 YYNGEE. The CDR3 consists of 17 residues. Trimming removed 2 bases at V and 3 bases at J, with 20 bases between. This chain's CDR3 is CASSVSGAGVSHYGYTF. CDR3 nucleotides: TGTGCCAGCAGCGTCTCGGGGGCAGGGGTTTCCCACTATGGCTACACCTTC.

The genes are TRBV7-2 and TRBJ2-3, with D possibly matching TRBD2 (6 bases). CDR3 size: 16 residues. In germline, CDR1 is SGHTA, CDR2 FQGNSA. V dropped 5 bases and J dropped 4 bases, with 19 bases sitting between them. As DNA, the CDR3 is TGTGCCAGCAGCAAGACTAGTGCCGGCCGATCAGATACGCAGTATTTT. It yields the protein CASSKTSAGRSDTQYF.